This TCR beta chain was sequenced for a study of blood T cell repertoires in COVID-19. Looking at the study overall: Italy, Spain and the United States were the sources of the convalescent and acute COVID-19 samples.

The protocol was immunoSEQ multiplex PCR, while the TCRdb copy is restricted to in-frame clones and leaves out a portion. The data show 130,000 to 150,000 clones, with approximately 80% seen just once and 10% to 15% held by the top ten. This clone was found once. The sequenced sample consisted of peripheral blood. The sequence was collected from a man aged 60 to 75 with active or convalescent COVID-19.

The CDR3 DNA sequence: TGTGCCAGCAGTCCCTCTTACAGGGGGGTAGGGCCTGAGACCCAGTACTTC. Amino acid sequence: CASSPSYRGVGPETQYF. This rearrangement joins TRBV28 to TRBJ2-5; TRBD1 aligns across 8 bases. The CDR3 contains 17 residues. V lost 5 bases, J lost 5 bases, and 16 bases stayed unmatched. Germline loops: CDR1 MDHEN, CDR2 SYDVKM.